A single sample is the source of the 28 T cell receptor beta chains below, sequenced in a study of STAT5B mutations in CD4+ large granular lymphocyte leukemia. Generated by immunoSEQ multiplex PCR, the TCRdb table keeps only in-frame clones and is missing some. The table lists roughly 30,000 clones, around four fifths of them singletons. What was sequenced was CD4+ T cells from blood buffy coats. The receptors were gathered from a human donor in good health.

The rearrangement uses TRBV27 and TRBJ1-5, with D unclear. CDR1 and CDR2 (germline): MNHEY, SMNVEV (reference sequence). The CDR3 contains 15 residues. V was clipped by 3 bases and J by 0 bases, with 9 bases between them. In nucleotides, the CDR3 is TGTGCCAGCAGTTTTGTGGGGAATAGCAATCAGCCCCAGCATTTT. Protein sequence: CASSFVGNSNQPQHF.

V and J are TRBV28 and TRBJ2-1; possible D gene TRBD2, 5 bases. CDR1 MDHEN and CDR2 SYDVKM come from the germline V gene. This CDR3 is built from 14 residues. V lost 6 bases, J lost 2 bases, and 11 bases lay in between. In nucleotides, the CDR3 is TGTGCCAGCAGGAGCGGTGACACCTACAATGAGCAGTTCTTC. Translating gives CASRSGDTYNEQFF.

V gene TRBV7-2 combines with J gene TRBJ2-1; D uncertain. CDR1 and CDR2 from the germline V gene are SGHTA and FQGNSA. Trimming removed 7 bases at V and 5 bases at J, with 6 bases between. This CDR3 spans 11 amino acids. CDR3 DNA: TGTGCCAGCAACGGTAACAATGAGCAGTTCTTC. This gives the protein CASNGNNEQFF.

Comment on this clone: Distinct nucleotide sequences in the sample also encode this CDR3. The genes are TRBV28 and TRBJ2-7, with D unclear. The ends were cut back, 2 bases at V and 3 bases at J, with 5 bases in the middle. The CDR3 has 12 residues. CDR1 and CDR2 from the germline V gene are MDHEN and SYDVKM. The CDR3 is CASSLGGYEQYF. The DNA of the CDR3 is TGTGCCAGCAGTTTAGGTGGCTACGAGCAGTACTTC. Using reference TRBV28 and TRBJ2-7 for the parts outside the CDR3, the full variable domain is DVKVTQSSRYLVKRTGEKVFLECVQDMDHENMFWYRQDPGLGLRLIYFSYDVKMKEKGDIPEGYSVSREKKERFSLILESASTNQTSMYLCASSLGGYEQYFGPGTRLTVT.

The genes are TRBV10-1 and TRBJ2-1; the match to TRBD2 covers 7 bases. This CDR3 comprises 14 residues. The V gene end was trimmed by 2 bases and the J gene end by 10 bases; junction bases not matched to a gene: 8. Germline V gene data show CDR1 as WNHNN and CDR2 as SYGVQD (reference sequence). The CDR3 nucleotides are TGCGCCAGCAGTGAGACGGGACTAAATCACGAGCAGTTCTTC. Its protein is CASSETGLNHEQFF.

The chain employs TRBV19 and TRBJ1-1; 8 positions agree with TRBD1. The germline V gene encodes CDR1 LNHDA and CDR2 SQIVND (reference sequence). The junction had 7 bases not matched to a gene; V was cut back by 5 bases and J by 2 bases. The CDR3 has 15 amino acids. The CDR3 sequence is CASSAQGAGNTEAFF. The DNA of the CDR3 is TGTGCCAGTAGTGCCCAGGGGGCAGGAAACACTGAAGCTTTCTTT.

This chain joins TRBV19 and TRBJ2-3; TRBD2 might be the D (5 bases). Germline values: CDR1 LNHDA, CDR2 SQIVND (reference sequence). The CDR3 consists of 15 residues. V was shortened by 5 bases and J by 4 bases, with 16 bases between the two germline ends. The CDR3 bases are TGTGCCAGTAGTTATTCCGGAGGATTTTCAGATACGCAGTATTTT. Protein sequence: CASSYSGGFSDTQYF.

The chain joins TRBV6-6 to TRBJ1-5; tentatively, D is TRBD1 (6 bases). V lost 8 bases and J 11 bases, leaving 19 bases between the germline ends. The germline gives CDR1 MNHNY, CDR2 SVGAGI (reference sequence). The CDR3 has 13 amino acids. CDR3 sequence (DNA): TGTGCCAGCGGGGGCAGGGCTAGTAAGACCCAGCATTTT. Residues: CASGGRASKTQHF.

J is TRBJ2-3 and V is TRBV11-2; TRBD2 might be the D (6 bases). Germline V gives CDR1 SGHAT, CDR2 FQNNGV. There are 11 residues in the CDR3. V lost 8 bases and J lost 8, with 11 bases in between. The CDR3 reads CASFGGSTQYF. In nucleotides, the CDR3 is TGTGCCAGCTTCGGGGGAAGTACGCAGTATTTT.

The chain recombines TRBV5-1 with TRBJ2-1; 7 bases map to TRBD1. This CDR3 is built from 15 residues. After removal of 6 bases from V and 0 bases from J, the junction contained 6 bases not matched to a gene. CDR1 is SGHRS and CDR2 is YFSETQ in the germline V gene. Written as DNA, the CDR3 is TGCGCCAGCAACCCAGGGGGAATCTCCTACAATGAGCAGTTCTTC. Its protein is CASNPGGISYNEQFF.

The rearrangement joins TRBV5-1 to TRBJ2-1, with TRBD1 identical over 7 bases. CDR3 length: 16 amino acids. CDR1 and CDR2 from the germline V gene are SGHRS and YFSETQ. V dropped 2 bases and J dropped 4; count of bases not matched to a gene: 9. The CDR3 is CASSLGDRAKYNEQFF. The CDR3 DNA reads as TGCGCCAGCAGCTTAGGAGACAGGGCCAAGTACAATGAGCAGTTCTTC.

The CDR3 nucleotides are TGTGCCACTTCATCGATGGACAGCTCTGGAAACACCATATATTTT. Translation: CATSSMDSSGNTIYF. This chain joins TRBV19 and TRBJ1-3, with D perhaps matching TRBD1 (6 bases). The germline V and J ends were trimmed by 10 bases and 0 bases, with 16 bases remaining between them. Germline-derived CDR1 and CDR2 are LNHDA and SQIVND (reference sequence). CDR3 length: 15 amino acids.

The V call is TRBV5-1, the J call TRBJ2-1, with 7 bases identical to TRBD2. The CDR3 contains 15 residues. Losses at the gene ends were 0 bases for V and 5 bases for J; bases not matched to a gene: 5. Germline loops: CDR1 SGHRS, CDR2 YFSETQ. CDR3 coding DNA: TGCGCCAGCAGCTTGGTCCCGGGAGGCCACAATGAGCAGTTCTTC. It encodes CASSLVPGGHNEQFF.

This chain uses TRBV9 with TRBJ2-7; TRBD1 aligns across 8 bases. CDR3 size: 14 residues. Trimming at V came to 3 bases and at J to 8 bases, leaving 10 bases not matched to a gene. Germline values: CDR1 SGDLS, CDR2 YYNGEE. The CDR3 reads CASSADRESAQQYF. CDR3 DNA sequence: TGTGCCAGCAGCGCGGACAGGGAATCCGCCCAGCAGTACTTC.

The rearrangement joins TRBV4-1 to TRBJ2-7, with D perhaps TRBD1 or TRBD2 (6 bases each). V gave up 2 bases and J gave up 4 bases, with 21 bases separating them. The CDR3 contains 17 residues. Per the germline V gene, CDR1 is MGHRA and CDR2 is YSYEKL. The CDR3 sequence: CASSQNAYGGRSYEQYF. The CDR3 nucleotides read TGCGCCAGCAGCCAAAACGCTTACGGGGGCAGGAGTTACGAGCAGTACTTC.

The chain employs TRBV7-9 and TRBJ2-7; 8 nucleotides align to TRBD2. The CDR3 contains 15 residues. The J segment lost 1 base and the V segment lost 5 bases, leaving 7 bases of the junction unmatched. Germline CDR1 reads SEHNR; CDR2 reads FQNEAQ (reference sequence). In DNA form, the CDR3 reads TGTGCCAGCAGCCCCGAGCGGGGGCCGTCCTACGAGCAGTACTTC. This codes for CASSPERGPSYEQYF.

This clone occurred a few times. The chain is built from TRBV27 and TRBJ2-1, with 13 bases that match TRBD2. Trimming at V came to 2 bases and at J to 8 bases, leaving 3 bases not matched to a gene. This CDR3 is 15 amino acids long. Germline assignment: CDR1 MNHEY and CDR2 SMNVEV (reference sequence). CDR3 loop: CASSLPGTSGDEQFF. For the CDR3, the DNA is TGTGCCAGCAGTTTACCCGGGACTAGCGGGGATGAGCAGTTCTTC.

This clone was counted once. The genes are TRBV6-5 and TRBJ1-5; D may be TRBD1 (5 bases). The CDR3 covers 13 residues. Germline loops: CDR1 MNHEY, CDR2 SVGAGI. V was cut by 6 bases and J by 9 bases, with 15 bases left in between. The CDR3 DNA follows: TGTGCCAGCAGCCAAATTGAGGGGTCGCCCCAGCATTTT. Amino acid sequence: CASSQIEGSPQHF.

This chain uses TRBV19 with TRBJ1-2; possible D gene TRBD1, 6 bases. The CDR3 length is 16 residues. V gave up 4 bases and J gave up 4 bases, with 19 bases separating them. Germline V gene lookup returns CDR1 LNHDA and CDR2 SQIVND (reference sequence). The CDR3 sequence: CASSNPLQGSAYGYTF. The CDR3 nucleotides read TGTGCCAGTAGTAACCCCCTGCAGGGGTCTGCCTATGGCTACACCTTC.

This clone showed up just once. The chain recombines TRBV30 with TRBJ2-7; 11 nucleotides line up with TRBD2. The V gene end was trimmed by 0 bases and the J gene end by 3 bases; junction bases not matched to a gene: 1. CDR3 size: 14 residues. CDR1 is GTSNPN, CDR2 SVGIG, per germline (reference sequence). The CDR3 loop reads CAWSVGTSGYEQYF. In DNA form, the CDR3 reads TGTGCCTGGAGTGTCGGGACTAGCGGCTACGAGCAGTACTTC.

The rearrangement links TRBV28 to TRBJ2-1; unclear D gene. From germline, CDR1 is MDHEN and CDR2 SYDVKM. Trimming pared 4 bases from V and 7 bases from J, leaving 5 bases between. The CDR3 totals 11 residues. The CDR3 loop is CASSSWNEQFF. In DNA form, the CDR3 reads TGTGCCAGCAGTTCCTGGAATGAGCAGTTCTTC.

The genes are TRBV27 and TRBJ1-1, with 10 bases aligning to TRBD1. CDR1 and CDR2 (germline): MNHEY, SMNVEV (reference sequence). V lost 3 bases and J lost 1; bases outside the gene matches: 14. CDR3 length: 19 amino acids. The DNA for the CDR3 is TGTGCCAGCAGTTTTCGGGACAGGGGTTTCGGCTATTCGAACACTGAAGCTTTCTTT. Amino acid sequence: CASSFRDRGFGYSNTEAFF.

The genes are TRBV19 and TRBJ1-4; 11 bases match TRBD1. CDR3 length: 15 residues. V lost 4 bases to trimming and J lost 8 bases; unmatched junction nucleotides: 6. Germline CDR1 and CDR2: LNHDA and SQIVND (reference sequence). CDR3 in DNA: TGTGCCAGTAGTAATATGGGGACAGGGGGAGAAAAACTGTTTTTT. Translation gives CASSNMGTGGEKLFF.

The chain's CDR3 is CASSLSPRANYGYTF. The CDR3 bases are TGTGCCAGCAGTTTATCGCCGCGTGCTAACTATGGCTACACCTTC. The rearrangement uses TRBV27 and TRBJ1-2; D unclear. Germline V gives CDR1 MNHEY, CDR2 SMNVEV (reference sequence). The CDR3 length is 15 residues. Trimming removed 0 bases from V and 0 bases from J, with 8 bases in between.

V gene TRBV7-8 combines with J gene TRBJ1-5; maybe TRBD1 (5 bases). The CDR3 contains 15 residues. Per germline, CDR1 SGHVS and CDR2 FQNEAQ. The V end was cut by 5 bases, the J end by 3 bases, with 14 bases between. The chain's CDR3 is CASSRVSGVNQPQHF. CDR3 sequence (DNA): TGTGCCAGCAGCCGGGTCTCGGGGGTCAATCAGCCCCAGCATTTT.

This chain uses TRBV5-1 with TRBJ2-7; possibly TRBD1 or TRBD2 for D (5 bases each). The CDR3 has 15 residues. The germline CDR1 and CDR2 sequences are SGHRS and YFSETQ. Trimming removed 5 bases from V and 2 bases from J, with 17 bases in between. The chain's CDR3 is CASRVGDHQTYEQYF. CDR3 sequence (DNA): TGCGCCAGCAGGGTAGGGGACCACCAAACCTACGAGCAGTACTTC. Full variable domain (outside the CDR3, taken from reference TRBV5-1 and TRBJ2-7): KAGVTQTPRYLIKTRGQQVTLSCSPISGHRSVSWYQQTPGQGLQFLFEYFSETQRNKGNFPGRFSGRQFSNSRSEMNVSTLELGDSALYLCASRVGDHQTYEQYFGPGTRLTVT.

The chain combines TRBV29-1 with TRBJ2-7; the D gene is possibly TRBD2 (6 bases). The CDR3 is 15 residues long. Germline V gene data show CDR1 as SQVTM and CDR2 as ANQGSEA. Trimming left V 6 bases short and J 3 bases short, with 21 bases between. The CDR3: CSVGTLGGLHYEQYF. The CDR3, as DNA: TGCAGCGTGGGGACGTTGGGAGGCCTCCACTACGAGCAGTACTTC.

The chain uses TRBV5-4 and TRBJ2-3; either TRBD1 or TRBD2 may supply D (5 bases each). CDR1 is SGHNT, CDR2 YYREEE, per germline (reference sequence). With 4 bases removed from V and 2 bases from J, the gap between germline ends came to 8 bases. This CDR3 region has 13 residues. DNA for the CDR3: TGTGCCAGCAGCCTGGGGGACACAGATACGCAGTATTTT. Its translation: CASSLGDTDTQYF.